These 9 T cell receptor beta chains were all obtained from the same sample, sequenced in a study of blood T cells in healthy people across ages. PCR was performed a second time for roughly 7 to 11 cycles using a sample-barcoded 5' primer and a J-beta primer mix. Each CDR3 protein gets one entry after TCRdb re-called the 5' RACE reads with MiXCR. The top ten clones hold around 23% of a sample with 1,800,000 or so distinct CDR3 sequences, about 39% of them seen once. Sequences were obtained from blood. These receptors were taken from a human donor in good health.

V and J are TRBV7-2 and TRBJ2-1, with 9 bases identical to TRBD2. The CDR3 is 15 residues long. With V trimmed by 5 bases and J by 8 bases, 10 bases remained unmatched. Germline lookup yields CDR1 SGHTA and CDR2 FQGNSA. CDR3 in DNA: TGTGCCAGCAGCCCCGGGACTAGCCAAGGTTATGAGCAGTTCTTC. Its translation is CASSPGTSQGYEQFF.

The chain has TRBV6-5 and TRBJ2-1, with unresolved D. Trimming cost V 2 bases and J 2 bases, with 10 bases left between them. This CDR3 is 15 amino acids long. The germline V gene encodes CDR1 MNHEY and CDR2 SVGAGI. The CDR3 nucleotides are TGTGCCAGCAGTTACGAAGGCAGGACCTACAATGAGCAGTTCTTC. Its protein is CASSYEGRTYNEQFF.

CDR3 coding DNA: TGTGCCAGCAGCTTAGATTTCGGGTCCACCGGGGAGCTGTTTTTT. Amino acid sequence: CASSLDFGSTGELFF. The V gene is TRBV7-9, the J gene TRBJ2-2; no firm D call. The CDR3 is 15 amino acids. Germline-derived CDR1 and CDR2 are SEHNR and FQNEAQ (reference sequence). V lost 1 base and J 4 bases, leaving 10 bases between the germline ends.

A few counts support this clonotype. The chain uses TRBV5-1 and TRBJ2-3; 8 bases fit TRBD1. Germline values: CDR1 SGHRS, CDR2 YFSETQ. Unmatched junction bases numbered 4, after V lost 1 base and J lost 0 bases. The CDR3 has 16 amino acids. This CDR3 reads CASSLQTGVSTDTQYF. The CDR3 nucleotides are TGCGCCAGCAGCTTGCAGACAGGGGTCAGCACAGATACGCAGTATTTT.

This clonotype appeared once. The chain is built from TRBV19 and TRBJ1-2, with 9 bases fitting TRBD1. The ends lost 5 bases at V and 3 bases at J; junction bases unmatched: 13. Germline V gene data show CDR1 as LNHDA and CDR2 as SQIVND (reference sequence). This CDR3 contains 17 residues. The CDR3 DNA reads as TGTGCCAGTAGTCCCTGGGACAGGGTGTACGAGGACTATGGCTACACCTTC. Translated: CASSPWDRVYEDYGYTF.

In this sample, this clonotype turned up a few times. The chain uses TRBV29-1 and TRBJ1-2, with a possible D match to TRBD1 (6 bases). The CDR3 is made up of 19 amino acids. V was cut by 3 bases and J by 3 bases, with 29 bases left in between. Looked up from germline, CDR1 is SQVTM and CDR2 is ANQGSEA. DNA of the CDR3: TGCAGCGTTGATCTTTTAAGACTGACAGGCCCTAGGATCCACTATGGCTACACCTTC. It codes for CSVDLLRLTGPRIHYGYTF.

Ten or more counts support this clonotype. The gene calls are TRBV7-9 and TRBJ2-3; the match to TRBD2 covers 10 bases. The ends lost 5 bases at V and 4 bases at J; junction bases unmatched: 9. This CDR3 spans 16 amino acids. Germline CDR1 and CDR2: SEHNR and FQNEAQ (reference sequence). The CDR3 DNA is TGTGCCAGCAGCCCTATAAGCGGGGGGGCCGCAGATACGCAGTATTTT. Protein product: CASSPISGGAADTQYF.

This clonotype was seen a few times. This chain uses TRBV5-1 with TRBJ2-5; TRBD1 matches at 9 bases. The CDR3 is made up of 13 amino acids. The V segment lost 7 bases and the J segment 11 bases; nucleotides outside the gene matches: 12. Germline V gene sequence: CDR1 SGHRS, CDR2 YFSETQ. CDR3 in DNA: TGCGCCAGCGGAGGGGACAGGGTGGGAGAGCAGTACTTC. It yields the protein CASGGDRVGEQYF.

This clonotype has more than one count but fewer than ten. The chain recombines TRBV28 with TRBJ2-4; either TRBD1 or TRBD2 may supply D (5 bases each). This CDR3 contains 12 residues. Germline V CDR1 and CDR2: MDHEN, SYDVKM. Trimming removed 8 bases at V and 13 bases at J, with 18 bases between. The chain's CDR3 is CASAPGPREQYF. CDR3 in DNA: TGTGCCAGCGCACCGGGGCCAAGGGAGCAGTACTTC.